The 22 T cell receptor beta chains below all came from one sample that was sequenced in a study of blood T cell repertoires in COVID-19. Some clones are missing from TCRdb's copy, which holds only in-frame ones; the method was immunoSEQ multiplex PCR. Of about 220,000 clones listed, about 84% are singletons. Sequenced input: peripheral blood. These receptors were collected from a human donor in a cohort sampled during active COVID-19.

This sequence joins TRBV10-3 and TRBJ1-3, with a tentative D call TRBD1 (6 bases). Trimming removed 8 bases at V and 2 bases at J, with 16 bases between. The CDR3 has 15 amino acids. Germline values: CDR1 ENHRY, CDR2 SYGVKD. CDR3 in DNA: TGTGCCATCCGGAAAGAAACAGGGCCTGGAAACACCATATATTTT. Amino acid sequence: CAIRKETGPGNTIYF.

This chain joins TRBV18 and TRBJ1-1; D might be TRBD1 (5 bases). Germline lookup yields CDR1 KGHSH and CDR2 LQKENI. The CDR3 is 15 amino acids. The V end was cut by 3 bases, the J end by 0 bases, with 11 bases between. In nucleotides, the CDR3 is TGTGCCAGCTCACCGCTGACAGAGTTGAACACTGAAGCTTTCTTT. Amino acids: CASSPLTELNTEAFF.

The V gene is TRBV6-6, the J gene TRBJ1-2; 9 bases are shared with TRBD1. Germline CDR1 reads MNHNY; CDR2 reads SVGAGI (reference sequence). The CDR3 sequence is 14 residues long. Trimming at V came to 8 bases and at J to 5 bases, leaving 9 bases not matched to a gene. CDR3 loop: CASRSLQGAYGYTF. The CDR3 DNA sequence: TGTGCCAGCCGATCCTTACAGGGGGCGTATGGCTACACCTTC.

CDR3 residues: CAISASQGDTYGYTF. The CDR3 region has the DNA TGTGCCATCAGTGCGTCGCAGGGGGACACTTATGGCTACACCTTC. The chain links TRBV10-3 to TRBJ1-2; 7 bases align to TRBD1. Germline trimming cut 4 bases from V and 5 bases from J; bases unmatched to any gene: 10. Germline-derived CDR1 and CDR2 are ENHRY and SYGVKD. CDR3 length: 15 amino acids.

The rearrangement links TRBV11-3 to TRBJ2-2; the D gene is possibly TRBD2 (5 bases). Trimming removed 5 bases at V and 0 bases at J, with 7 bases between. CDR1 and CDR2 from the germline V gene are SGHNT and YENEEA. The CDR3 covers 14 residues. CDR3 amino acids: CASSGLANTGELFF. CDR3 nucleotides: TGTGCCAGCAGCGGACTCGCGAACACCGGGGAGCTGTTTTTT.

The chain combines TRBV6-1 with TRBJ1-2; a possible D gene is TRBD1 (6 bases). In germline, CDR1 is MNHNS, CDR2 SASEGT. The CDR3 runs to 16 residues. Trimming shortened V by 3 bases and J by 1 base, and 15 bases separated the two germline ends. CDR3 loop: CASSDTGGALNYGYTF. The CDR3 coding sequence is TGTGCCAGCAGTGACACGGGGGGGGCCCTTAACTATGGCTACACCTTC.

The chain recombines TRBV5-1 with TRBJ2-7; 9 positions agree with TRBD2. Germline V gene sequence: CDR1 SGHRS, CDR2 YFSETQ. Losses at the gene ends were 4 bases for V and 4 bases for J; bases not matched to a gene: 9. CDR3 size: 15 residues. CDR3 nucleotides: TGCGCCAGCAGCCTCGGGGCGGGAGGGCGTTACGAGCAGTACTTC. Protein: CASSLGAGGRYEQYF. Full variable domain (outside the CDR3, taken from reference TRBV5-1 and TRBJ2-7): KAGVTQTPRYLIKTRGQQVTLSCSPISGHRSVSWYQQTPGQGLQFLFEYFSETQRNKGNFPGRFSGRQFSNSRSEMNVSTLELGDSALYLCASSLGAGGRYEQYFGPGTRLTVT.

This clone was recorded a few times. CDR3 DNA: TGTGCCAGCAGTCAAACCCGGGCGAGGGTTGGCTACACCTTC. This translates into CASSQTRARVGYTF. The chain has TRBV6-5 and TRBJ1-2; D not certain. The CDR3 covers 14 residues. Germline V CDR1 and CDR2: MNHEY, SVGAGI. V lost 5 bases to trimming and J lost 7 bases, with 17 bases between them.

The J gene is TRBJ1-2, the V gene TRBV5-8; D is unresolved. Germline-derived CDR1 and CDR2 are SGHTS and YDEGEE. V gave up 0 bases and J gave up 2 bases, with 14 bases separating them. This CDR3 contains 16 residues. CDR3 sequence: CASSLGGLTINYGYTF. CDR3 bases: TGTGCCAGCAGCTTGGGAGGACTGACTATAAACTATGGCTACACCTTC.

This clone was counted between two and nine times. The genes are TRBV27 and TRBJ1-6; 11 positions match TRBD1. The CDR3 loop spans 17 amino acids. CDR1 is MNHEY and CDR2 is SMNVEV in the germline V gene (reference sequence). V was clipped by 5 bases and J by 7 bases; unmatched bases: 10. The CDR3 loop is CASSVSSGTGGNSPLHF. CDR3 nucleotides: TGTGCCAGCAGTGTGAGCTCCGGGACAGGGGGGAATTCACCCCTCCACTTT.

This clone was counted many times. The chain uses TRBV6-5 and TRBJ1-1, with 7 bases fitting TRBD1. Germline CDR1 is MNHEY and CDR2 is SVGAGI. The V segment lost 6 bases and the J segment 5 bases; nucleotides outside the gene matches: 9. The CDR3 has 14 residues. CDR3 protein: CASRPATGRTEAFF. CDR3 coding DNA: TGTGCCAGCAGACCCGCGACAGGGAGGACTGAAGCTTTCTTT.

The rearrangement joins TRBV12-5 to TRBJ1-1; D may be TRBD1 (5 bases). V lost 0 bases to trimming and J lost 4 bases, with 27 bases between them. The CDR3 length is 20 residues. Germline-derived CDR1 and CDR2 are LGHNT and FRNRAP. The CDR3 loop is CASGLVGSGYLPPWGTEAFF. The DNA for the CDR3 is TGTGCTAGTGGTTTGGTAGGGTCAGGGTATCTTCCCCCGTGGGGCACTGAAGCTTTCTTT. Supplemented by reference TRBV12-5 and TRBJ1-1, the full variable domain reads DARVTQTPRHKVTEMGQEVTMRCQPILGHNTVFWYRQTMMQGLELLAYFRNRAPLDDSGMPKDRFSAEMPDATLATLKIQPSEPRDSAVYFCASGLVGSGYLPPWGTEAFFGQGTRLTVV.

The chain uses TRBV7-2 and TRBJ1-2; possibly TRBD1 for D (6 bases). Trimming stripped 0 bases from V and 8 bases from J, with 16 bases between. There are 15 residues in the CDR3. Germline CDR1 SGHTA, CDR2 FQGNSA. This CDR3 reads CASSLAYPGVEGYTF. The CDR3 bases are TGTGCCAGCAGCTTAGCGTATCCAGGGGTCGAAGGCTACACCTTC.

This chain joins TRBV5-1 and TRBJ2-2, with TRBD1 matching 7 bases. The ends lost 0 bases at V and 5 bases at J; junction bases unmatched: 7. Per germline, CDR1 SGHRS and CDR2 YFSETQ. The CDR3 spans 16 residues. The chain's CDR3 is CASSLDGQVQTGELFF. The CDR3 bases are TGCGCCAGCAGCTTGGACGGACAGGTACAGACCGGGGAGCTGTTTTTT.

This clone was seen a single time. V is TRBV30 and J is TRBJ2-7, with unresolved D. The CDR3 is 11 residues long. Germline lookup yields CDR1 GTSNPN and CDR2 SVGIG (reference sequence). In nucleotides, the CDR3 is TGTGCACATCAAAGTCCCTACGAGCAGTACTTC. Translating gives CAHQSPYEQYF.

J is TRBJ1-2 and V is TRBV20-1, with 7 positions matching TRBD1. Germline V gene lookup returns CDR1 DFQATT and CDR2 SNEGSKA (reference sequence). V dropped 3 bases and J dropped 4; count of bases not matched to a gene: 8. The CDR3 is 14 residues long. The CDR3 region is CSASSISGGYGYTF. In nucleotides, the CDR3 is TGCAGTGCTAGTTCAATCTCAGGGGGCTATGGCTACACCTTC.

The rearrangement joins TRBV21-1 to TRBJ2-1; the table's D gene call, TRBD2, was not cross checked with the DNA. TRBV21-1 is assigned pseudogene status. The CDR3 contains 15 residues. CDR3 loop: CASSKLAGGVNEQFF. The CDR3 nucleotides read TGTGCCAGCAGCAAATTAGCGGGAGGGGTTAATGAGCAGTTCTTC.

V is TRBV6-5 and J is TRBJ2-2, with D possibly being TRBD1 (5 bases). The CDR3 consists of 14 residues. Trimming left V 8 bases short and J 7 bases short, with 17 bases between. Germline V gives CDR1 MNHEY, CDR2 SVGAGI. The CDR3 sequence: CASSRQPTGGELFF. The CDR3 DNA is TGTGCCAGCTCCCGACAGCCCACGGGCGGGGAGCTGTTTTTT.

V is TRBV4-2 and J is TRBJ1-2, with D uncertain. In germline, CDR1 is LGHNA, CDR2 YNFKEQ. V dropped 4 bases and J dropped 3 bases, with 18 bases sitting between them. The CDR3 runs 16 residues. CDR3 loop: CASSPAGGGKDYGYTF. The CDR3 coding sequence is TGTGCCAGCAGCCCGGCCGGAGGCGGGAAGGACTATGGCTACACCTTC.

The chain joins TRBV3-1 (or the pseudogene TRBV3-2) to TRBJ1-2; D gene uncertain. The CDR3 length is 15 residues. Germline CDR1 LGHDT, CDR2 YNNKEL (reference sequence). Trimming pared 2 bases from V and 8 bases from J, leaving 18 bases between. The CDR3: CASSQIVSATLGYTF. In DNA form, the CDR3 reads TGTGCCAGCAGCCAAATCGTCTCCGCCACTCTGGGCTACACCTTC.

This clone showed up many times. The genes are TRBV5-1 and TRBJ2-7; 8 bases fit TRBD2. Germline trimming cut 0 bases from V and 3 bases from J; bases unmatched to any gene: 5. Germline CDR1 reads SGHRS; CDR2 reads YFSETQ. The CDR3 sequence is 15 residues long. The CDR3: CASSLDERGFYEQYF. In DNA, the CDR3 is TGCGCCAGCAGCTTGGATGAGCGGGGGTTCTACGAGCAGTACTTC.

The chain's CDR3 is CASSTGTYEQYF. CDR3 nucleotide sequence: TGTGCCAGCAGCACAGGGACCTACGAGCAGTACTTC. This chain links TRBV7-9 with TRBJ2-7; a weak D match, TRBD1 (6 bases). Germline-derived CDR1 and CDR2 are SEHNR and FQNEAQ (reference sequence). V lost 5 bases, J lost 2 bases, and 7 bases lay in between. There are 12 residues in the CDR3.